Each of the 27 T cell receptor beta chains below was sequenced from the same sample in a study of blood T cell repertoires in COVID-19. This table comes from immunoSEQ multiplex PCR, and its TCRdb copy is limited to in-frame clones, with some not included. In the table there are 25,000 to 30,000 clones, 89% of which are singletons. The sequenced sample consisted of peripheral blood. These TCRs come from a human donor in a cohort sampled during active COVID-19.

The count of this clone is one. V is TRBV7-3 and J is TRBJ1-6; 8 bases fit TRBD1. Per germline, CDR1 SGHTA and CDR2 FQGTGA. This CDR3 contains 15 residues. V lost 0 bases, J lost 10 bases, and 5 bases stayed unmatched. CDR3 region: CASSLTPDRASPLHF. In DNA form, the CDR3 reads TGTGCCAGCAGCTTAACACCGGACAGGGCCTCACCCCTCCACTTT.

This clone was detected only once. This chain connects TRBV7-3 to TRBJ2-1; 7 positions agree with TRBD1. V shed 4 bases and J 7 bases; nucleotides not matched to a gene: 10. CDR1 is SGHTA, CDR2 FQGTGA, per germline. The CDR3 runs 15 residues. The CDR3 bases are TGTGCCAGCAGCTACGCAGGGACAGTCGTAAATGAGCAGTTCTTC. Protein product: CASSYAGTVVNEQFF.

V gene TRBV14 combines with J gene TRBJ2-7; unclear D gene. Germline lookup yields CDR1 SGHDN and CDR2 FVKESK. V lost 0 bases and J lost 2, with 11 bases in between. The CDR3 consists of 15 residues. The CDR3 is CASSQDLQLAYEQYF. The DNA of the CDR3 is TGTGCCAGCAGCCAAGATCTACAGTTAGCCTACGAGCAGTACTTC.

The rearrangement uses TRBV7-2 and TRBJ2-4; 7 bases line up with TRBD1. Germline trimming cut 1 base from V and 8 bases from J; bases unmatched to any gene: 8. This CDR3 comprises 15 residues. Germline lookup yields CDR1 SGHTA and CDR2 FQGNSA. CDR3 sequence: CASSLVAGGVYIQYF. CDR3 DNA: TGTGCCAGCAGCTTAGTTGCAGGGGGAGTGTACATTCAGTACTTC.

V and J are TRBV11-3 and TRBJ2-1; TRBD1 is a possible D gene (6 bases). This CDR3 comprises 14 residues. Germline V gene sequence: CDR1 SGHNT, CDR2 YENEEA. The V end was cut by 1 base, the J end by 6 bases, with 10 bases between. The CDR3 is CASSLAGQLNEQFF. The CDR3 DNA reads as TGTGCCAGCAGCTTAGCTGGACAGCTCAATGAGCAGTTCTTC.

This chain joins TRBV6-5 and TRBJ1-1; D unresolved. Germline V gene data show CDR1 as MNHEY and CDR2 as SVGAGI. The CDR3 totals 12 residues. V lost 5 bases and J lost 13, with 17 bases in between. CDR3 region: CASSLGALKLFF. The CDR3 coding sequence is TGTGCCAGCAGTCTTGGAGCACTGAAGCTTTTCTTT.

CDR3 nucleotides: TGTGCCAGCAAAACGCGGGTGGTGGGAAGCTACGAGCAGTACTTC. The encoded protein is CASKTRVVGSYEQYF. The J gene is TRBJ2-7, the V gene TRBV6-5; possible D gene TRBD2, 5 bases. Trimming stripped 7 bases from V and 3 bases from J, with 19 bases between. This CDR3 region has 15 residues. Germline V gene sequence: CDR1 MNHEY, CDR2 SVGAGI.

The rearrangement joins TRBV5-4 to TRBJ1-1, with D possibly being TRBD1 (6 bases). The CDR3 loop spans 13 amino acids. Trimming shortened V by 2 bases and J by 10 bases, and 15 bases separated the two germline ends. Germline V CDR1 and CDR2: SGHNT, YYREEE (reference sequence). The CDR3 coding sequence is TGTGCCAGCAGCTTATTGGGGGCGAATGGAGCTTTCTTT. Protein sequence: CASSLLGANGAFF.

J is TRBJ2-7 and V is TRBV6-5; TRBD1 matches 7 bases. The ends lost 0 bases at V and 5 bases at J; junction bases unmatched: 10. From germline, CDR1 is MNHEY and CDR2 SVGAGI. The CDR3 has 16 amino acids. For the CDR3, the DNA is TGTGCCAGCAGTTACTCGAGGGGGCGTCCCAATAACGAGCAGTACTTC. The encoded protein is CASSYSRGRPNNEQYF.

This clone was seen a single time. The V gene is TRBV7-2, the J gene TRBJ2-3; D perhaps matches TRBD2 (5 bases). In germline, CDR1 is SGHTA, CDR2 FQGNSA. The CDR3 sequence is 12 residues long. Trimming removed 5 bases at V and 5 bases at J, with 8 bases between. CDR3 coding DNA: TGTGCCAGCAGCCTCCGGGAAGATACGCAGTATTTT. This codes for CASSLREDTQYF.

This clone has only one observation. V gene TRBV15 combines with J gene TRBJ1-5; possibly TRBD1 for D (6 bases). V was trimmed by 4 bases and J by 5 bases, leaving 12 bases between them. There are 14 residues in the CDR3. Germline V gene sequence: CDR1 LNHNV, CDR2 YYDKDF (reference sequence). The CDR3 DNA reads TGTGCCACCAGCATCCAAGGGGGATATCAGCCCCAGCATTTT. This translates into CATSIQGGYQPQHF.

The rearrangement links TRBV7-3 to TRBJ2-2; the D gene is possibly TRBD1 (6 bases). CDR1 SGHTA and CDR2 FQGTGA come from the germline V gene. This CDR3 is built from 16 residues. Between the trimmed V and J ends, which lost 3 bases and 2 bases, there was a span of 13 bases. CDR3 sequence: CASSFPTGYNTGELFF. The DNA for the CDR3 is TGTGCCAGCAGCTTCCCGACAGGATATAACACCGGGGAGCTGTTTTTT. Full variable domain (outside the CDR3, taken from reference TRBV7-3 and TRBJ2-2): GAGVSQTPSNKVTEKGKYVELRCDPISGHTALYWYRQSLGQGPEFLIYFQGTGAADDSGLPNDRFFAVRPEGSVSTLKIQRTERGDSAVYLCASSFPTGYNTGELFFGEGSRLTVL.

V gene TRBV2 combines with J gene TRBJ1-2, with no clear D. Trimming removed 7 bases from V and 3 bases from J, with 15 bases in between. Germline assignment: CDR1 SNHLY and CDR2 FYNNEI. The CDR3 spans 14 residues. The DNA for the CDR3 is TGTGCCAGCATAGGAGGTGTTTGGGACTATGGCTACACCTTC. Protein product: CASIGGVWDYGYTF. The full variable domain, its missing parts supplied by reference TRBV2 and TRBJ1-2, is EPEVTQTPSHQVTQMGQEVILRCVPISNHLYFYWYRQILGQKVEFLVSFYNNEISEKSEIFDDQFSVERPDGSNFTLKIRSTKLEDSAMYFCASIGGVWDYGYTFGSGTRLTVV.

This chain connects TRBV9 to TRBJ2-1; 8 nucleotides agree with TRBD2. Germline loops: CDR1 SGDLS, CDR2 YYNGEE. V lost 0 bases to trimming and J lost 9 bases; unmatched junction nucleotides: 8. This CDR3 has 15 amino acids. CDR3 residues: CASSVASRGEVEQFF. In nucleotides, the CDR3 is TGTGCCAGCAGCGTAGCCTCGCGGGGGGAGGTTGAGCAGTTCTTC.

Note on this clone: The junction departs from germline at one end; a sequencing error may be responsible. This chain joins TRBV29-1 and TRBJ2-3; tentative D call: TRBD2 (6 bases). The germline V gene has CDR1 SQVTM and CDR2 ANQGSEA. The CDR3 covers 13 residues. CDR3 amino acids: CSGELASADTQYF. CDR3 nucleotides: TGCAGCGGTGAACTAGCTTCGGCAGATACGCAGTATTTT.

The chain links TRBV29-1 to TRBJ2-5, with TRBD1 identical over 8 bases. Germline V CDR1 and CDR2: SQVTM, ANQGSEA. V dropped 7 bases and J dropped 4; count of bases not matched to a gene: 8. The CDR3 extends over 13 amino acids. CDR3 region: CSARTGTGETQYF. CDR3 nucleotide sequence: TGCAGCGCCCGGACAGGGACCGGAGAGACCCAGTACTTC.

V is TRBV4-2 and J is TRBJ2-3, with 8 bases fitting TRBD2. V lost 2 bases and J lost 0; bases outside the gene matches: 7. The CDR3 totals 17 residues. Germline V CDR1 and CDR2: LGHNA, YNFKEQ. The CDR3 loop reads CASSQSGLASSTDTQYF. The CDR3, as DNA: TGTGCCAGCAGCCAATCAGGACTAGCTAGTAGCACAGATACGCAGTATTTT.

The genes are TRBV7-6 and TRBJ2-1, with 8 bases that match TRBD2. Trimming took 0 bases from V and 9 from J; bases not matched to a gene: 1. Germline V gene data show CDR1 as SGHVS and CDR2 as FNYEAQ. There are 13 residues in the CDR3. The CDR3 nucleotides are TGTGCCAGCAGCTTAGCTCGGGGGGGTGAGCAGTTCTTC. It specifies CASSLARGGEQFF.

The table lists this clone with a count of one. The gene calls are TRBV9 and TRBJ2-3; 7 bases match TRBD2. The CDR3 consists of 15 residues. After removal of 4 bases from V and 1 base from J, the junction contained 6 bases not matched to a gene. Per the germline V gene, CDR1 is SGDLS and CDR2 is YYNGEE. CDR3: CASSYYSGGTDTQYF. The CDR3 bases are TGTGCCAGCAGCTACTACAGCGGGGGCACAGATACGCAGTATTTT.

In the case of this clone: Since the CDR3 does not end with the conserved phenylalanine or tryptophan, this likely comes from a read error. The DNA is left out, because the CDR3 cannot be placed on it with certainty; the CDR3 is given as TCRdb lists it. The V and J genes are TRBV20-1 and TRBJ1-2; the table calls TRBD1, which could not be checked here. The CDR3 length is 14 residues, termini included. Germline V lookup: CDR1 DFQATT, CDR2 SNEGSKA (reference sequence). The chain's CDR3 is CSASASWDRDYPPD.

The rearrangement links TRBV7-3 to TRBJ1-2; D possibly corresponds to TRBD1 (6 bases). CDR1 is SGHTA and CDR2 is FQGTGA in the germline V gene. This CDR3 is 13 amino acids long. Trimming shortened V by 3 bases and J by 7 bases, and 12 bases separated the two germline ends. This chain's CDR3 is CASSFAGEGGYTF. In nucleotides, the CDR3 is TGTGCCAGCAGCTTTGCAGGGGAAGGTGGCTACACCTTC.

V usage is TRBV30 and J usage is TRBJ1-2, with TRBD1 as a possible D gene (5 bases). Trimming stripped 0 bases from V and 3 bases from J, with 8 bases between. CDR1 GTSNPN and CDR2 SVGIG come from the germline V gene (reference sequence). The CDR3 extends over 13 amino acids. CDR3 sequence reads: CAWSVDSYYGYTF. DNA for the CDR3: TGTGCCTGGAGTGTAGACAGTTACTATGGCTACACCTTC.

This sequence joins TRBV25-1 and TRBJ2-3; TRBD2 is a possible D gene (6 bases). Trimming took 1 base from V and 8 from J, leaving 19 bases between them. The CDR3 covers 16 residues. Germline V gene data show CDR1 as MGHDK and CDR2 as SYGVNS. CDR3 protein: CASSESEGFSRGTQYF. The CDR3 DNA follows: TGTGCCAGCAGTGAATCGGAGGGTTTTAGCCGAGGTACGCAGTATTTT.

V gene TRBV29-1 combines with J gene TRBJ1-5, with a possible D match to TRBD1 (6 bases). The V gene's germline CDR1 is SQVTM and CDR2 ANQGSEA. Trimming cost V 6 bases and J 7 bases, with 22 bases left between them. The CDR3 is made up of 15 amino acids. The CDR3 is CSVEAHTGRGQPQHF. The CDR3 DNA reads TGCAGCGTAGAGGCCCATACAGGGCGGGGGCAGCCCCAGCATTTT.

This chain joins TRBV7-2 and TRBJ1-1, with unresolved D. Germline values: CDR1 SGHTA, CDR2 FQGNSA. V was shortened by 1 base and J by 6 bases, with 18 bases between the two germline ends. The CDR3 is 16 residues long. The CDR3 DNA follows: TGTGCCAGCAGCTTAGAGTACGCAGTCCGTCCCCCTGAAGCTTTCTTT. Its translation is CASSLEYAVRPPEAFF.

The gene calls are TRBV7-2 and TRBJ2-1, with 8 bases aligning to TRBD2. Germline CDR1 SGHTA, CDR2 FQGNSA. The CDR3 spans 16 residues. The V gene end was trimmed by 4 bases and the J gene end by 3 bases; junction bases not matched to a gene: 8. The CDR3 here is CASSYSGAIRYNEQFF. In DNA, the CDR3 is TGTGCCAGCAGCTATAGCGGGGCGATACGCTACAATGAGCAGTTCTTC.

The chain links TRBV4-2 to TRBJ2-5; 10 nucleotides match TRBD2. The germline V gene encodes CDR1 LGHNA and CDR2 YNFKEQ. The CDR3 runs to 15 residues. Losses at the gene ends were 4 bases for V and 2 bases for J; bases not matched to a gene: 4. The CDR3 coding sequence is TGTGCCAGCAGCCCCGGGACTAGCGAGCAAGAGACCCAGTACTTC. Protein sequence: CASSPGTSEQETQYF.